This T cell receptor beta chain is from a study of shared T cell receptors in the human thymus. J was trimmed by 3 bases and V by 6 bases; bases with no gene match: 17. Germline assignment: CDR1 SQVTM and CDR2 ANQGSEA. The CDR3 runs to 17 residues. Repertoires were generated with immunoSEQ multiplex PCR, while TCRdb's copy carries only in-frame clones and drops some. The sample lists hundreds of thousands of clones, 70% to 90% occurring once. These data also formed part of another study, on human thymus T cells.

The clonotype originates from a girl in the first two years of life with a congenital heart defect. The sample taken for sequencing was thymocytes. V is TRBV29-1 and J is TRBJ1-5, with 7 bases lining up with TRBD1. Here the CDR3 DNA reads TGCAGCGTCCGGGACAGAATCTCCCCACCGCCCAATCAGCCCCAGCATTTT. Protein sequence: CSVRDRISPPPNQPQHF.